This T cell receptor (beta chain) was recovered during a study of lymphopenia after photon versus proton radiotherapy. Study-wide points: Photon-treated patients lost naive T cells and TCR diversity; proton-treated stayed stable. Authors raise, but do not show, better survival with proton therapy. After the lymphocyte nadir, photon-treated repertoires showed oligoclonal expansion, especially of CD8+ Temra cells.

Notes on this clone: Its antigen is not identified.

Data came from immunoSEQ multiplex PCR; TCRdb stores just in-frame clones and leaves some out. The sample comprises 89,000 or so clones, approximately 82% of which are singletons, and approximately 1.4% rests with the top ten. The clonotype originates from a man between 60 and 70 years old with pancreatic cancer. The specimen comprised peripheral blood, sampled from a patient treated with proton-based radiotherapy.

The CDR3 sequence: CASSKGGGARKGNQPQHF. CDR3 bases: TGTGCCAGCAGCAAAGGGGGCGGGGCGCGGAAAGGCAATCAGCCCCAGCATTTT. V is TRBV21-1 and J is TRBJ1-5. TRBV21-1 is deemed a pseudogene. The CDR3 length is 18 residues.